Given below is one TCR beta chain in context. It has no known antigen specificity. No base quality information exists; no much larger clone differs at one position. The data originate from a study of post-analysis software for immune sequencing data (dated by TCRdb to between 2014 and 2016). Study-wide context: The recorded disease courses included relapsing-remitting, secondary progressive and progressive-relapsing multiple sclerosis, and some patients had no subtype annotation. A subset of samples was prepared in parallel using single-end sample barcoding, then pooled and co-amplified after Illumina adapter ligation. The multiple sclerosis patient repertoires were compared with 11 previously published healthy control repertoires from donors aged about 6 to 28 years. The study at large found these results: Multiple sclerosis patients had significantly lower normalized Chao1 diversity than controls, a result that suggests substantial peripheral T-cell clonal expansion. A handful of TRBV segments, including TRBV5-6, TRBV5-1 and TRBV20-1, were significantly more frequent in patients than controls. The multiple sclerosis patient group was slightly younger than the control group. Direct clustering with F measure showed strong co-clustering of samples prepared in the same batch, prompting a batch-effect correction.

From the germline V gene, CDR1 is SGHDT and CDR2 is YYEEEE. The V and J ends are trimmed by 0 bases and 9 bases, leaving 7 bases between them. The CDR3, cysteine through phenylalanine, is 12 amino acids long. The kept DNA is CDR3 alone, 36 bases in frame from the first base. To demonstrate the VDJtools post-analysis software, the study profiled TCR beta repertoires from the peripheral blood of about a dozen young patients with multiple sclerosis. The multiple sclerosis patients were children and adolescents between roughly 6 and 16 years of age. Library preparation employed PCR. The listed sequencing device is Illumina HiSeq 2500. To reduce PCR and sequencing biases, unique molecular identifiers were incorporated into the TCR beta cDNA libraries. Every 1 to 10 million input T cells yielded 500,000 or so cDNA molecules, meaning each molecule approximated one T cell. Patient libraries were prepared and sequenced with the same protocol used for the earlier healthy control dataset. Samples belonging to the same batch were prepared together, multiplexed and sequenced on a shared HiSeq lane. Under the source paper's analysis protocol: Raw barcoded reads were processed with MIGEC, discarding single-read molecular identifier groups before consensus assembly and CDR3 extraction. Clonotype tables were post-analysed with VDJtools, normalizing diversity by down-sampling all datasets to the smallest sample size. In repertoire overlap clustering, CDR3 amino acid sequences, but not nucleotide sequences, were matched to correct batch-related cross-sample contamination. Through fastp at Q25 and MiXCR, TCRdb rebuilt clones from the public reads, retaining in-frame beta chains. Rows are combined by CDR3 protein, so each entry shows the most common genes and DNA. The V and J calls come from TCRdb's annotation, not from the publication. The sample table holds 400,000 to 500,000 distinct CDR3 sequences, of which approximately 37% were seen once. The biggest ten clones account for 7.6% of the sample.

What was sequenced was blood. The TCR comes from a girl aged 2 to 9 with multiple sclerosis. In this chain, TRBV5-6 is recombined with TRBJ2-4; confidence is insufficient to name the D gene. In nucleotides, the sequence is TGTGCCAGCAGCTTGGGTGGGGTCATTCAGTACTTC. Translation gives CASSLGGVIQYF.